This passage covers 29 T cell receptor beta chains from one sample sequenced in a study of T cell changes during pregnancy in multiple sclerosis. Sequencing used immunoSEQ multiplex PCR; TCRdb keeps in-frame clones, though not all of them. The sample carries around 36,000 clones, more than 90% recorded once. This sample comprised CD8+ T cells from peripheral blood mononuclear cells, obtained in the first trimester of pregnancy. These receptors all stem from a female donor with multiple sclerosis, enrolled in a pregnancy study.

The gene calls are TRBV27 and TRBJ2-7; 7 bases agree with TRBD1. The CDR3 is made up of 14 amino acids. Germline V CDR1 and CDR2: MNHEY, SMNVEV (reference sequence). Losses at the gene ends were 6 bases for V and 3 bases for J; bases not matched to a gene: 8. CDR3 DNA: TGTGCCAGCAGATCCGGGACAGTTATCTACGAGCAGTACTTC. It specifies CASRSGTVIYEQYF.

This rearrangement joins TRBV6-1 to TRBJ2-3; D is ambiguous. The ends were cut back, 6 bases at V and 2 bases at J, with 3 bases in the middle. Germline CDR1 is MNHNS and CDR2 is SASEGT. CDR3 length: 11 residues. The CDR3 DNA sequence: TGTGCCAGCAGCGTCACAGATACGCAGTATTTT. Translated: CASSVTDTQYF.

The gene calls are TRBV29-1 and TRBJ1-3; D gene uncertain. Germline assignment: CDR1 SQVTM and CDR2 ANQGSEA. Trimming stripped 8 bases from V and 1 base from J, with 12 bases between. This CDR3 comprises 13 residues. Written as DNA, the CDR3 is TGCAGCTACACCGAGGGTTCTGGAAACACCATATATTTT. Its protein is CSYTEGSGNTIYF.

The chain links TRBV5-4 to TRBJ2-5; weak D call: TRBD1 (6 bases). The ends were cut back, 4 bases at V and 5 bases at J, with 15 bases in the middle. Germline V CDR1 and CDR2: SGHNT, YYREEE (reference sequence). This CDR3 spans 14 amino acids. The CDR3 bases are TGTGCCAGCAGCGGGGGCGTCGTGGGCGAGACCCAGTACTTC. This gives the protein CASSGGVVGETQYF.

The J gene is TRBJ1-3, the V gene TRBV6-4; D not resolved. Germline V gene data show CDR1 as MRHNA and CDR2 as SNTAGT. This CDR3 has 16 amino acids. With 6 bases removed from V and 0 bases from J, the gap between germline ends came to 15 bases. DNA for the CDR3: TGTGCCAGCAGGCCCTTGAGGGCAGACTCTGGAAACACCATATATTTT. Encoded protein: CASRPLRADSGNTIYF.

V and J are TRBV9 and TRBJ1-5; D is uncertain. Germline CDR1 is SGDLS and CDR2 is YYNGEE. The CDR3 is made up of 14 amino acids. V gave up 0 bases and J gave up 2 bases, with 6 bases separating them. CDR3 amino acids: CASSVGSGNQPQHF. The CDR3 bases are TGTGCCAGCAGCGTAGGTTCTGGCAATCAGCCCCAGCATTTT.

The chain uses TRBV4-1 and TRBJ2-2; 8 bases map to TRBD2. Germline V gives CDR1 MGHRA, CDR2 YSYEKL. This CDR3 has 17 residues. V trimming: 4 bases; J trimming: 1 base; junction bases outside the gene matches: 8. The CDR3 sequence: CASSRTSLNLNTGELFF. For the CDR3, the DNA is TGCGCCAGCAGCCGGACTAGCTTAAATTTGAACACCGGGGAGCTGTTTTTT.

This chain links TRBV7-6 with TRBJ2-7; no clear D gene. This CDR3 has 14 amino acids. Germline CDR1 SGHVS, CDR2 FNYEAQ. V was clipped by 5 bases and J by 5 bases, with 16 bases between them. Here the CDR3 reads CASSIGGPPHEQYF. The CDR3 bases are TGTGCCAGCAGCATTGGTGGGCCCCCCCACGAGCAGTACTTC. Combining the CDR3 with reference TRBV7-6 and TRBJ2-7 gives the whole variable domain GAGVSQSPRYKVTKRGQDVALRCDPISGHVSLYWYRQALGQGPEFLTYFNYEAQQDKSGLPNDRFSAERPEGSISTLTIQRTEQRDSAMYRCASSIGGPPHEQYFGPGTRLTVT.

This chain uses TRBV6-4 with TRBJ2-6, with 8 nucleotides matching TRBD1. CDR3 size: 16 residues. The V segment lost 3 bases and the J segment 0 bases; nucleotides outside the gene matches: 1. CDR1 is MRHNA, CDR2 SNTAGT, per germline. CDR3: CASSETGGSGANVLTF. The CDR3, as DNA: TGTGCCAGCAGTGAAACAGGGGGCTCTGGGGCCAACGTCCTGACTTTC.

V usage is TRBV7-6 and J usage is TRBJ2-3, with 16 bases identical to TRBD2. There are 18 residues in the CDR3. Trimming removed 3 bases from V and 3 bases from J; junction bases left unmatched: 6. Germline CDR1 SGHVS, CDR2 FNYEAQ. The chain's CDR3 is CASSLGLAGGHRTDTQYF. The DNA of the CDR3 is TGTGCCAGCAGCTTGGGACTAGCGGGGGGGCATCGGACAGATACGCAGTATTTT. The full variable domain, completed using reference TRBV7-6 and TRBJ2-3, is GAGVSQSPRYKVTKRGQDVALRCDPISGHVSLYWYRQALGQGPEFLTYFNYEAQQDKSGLPNDRFSAERPEGSISTLTIQRTEQRDSAMYRCASSLGLAGGHRTDTQYFGPGTRLTVL.

CDR3 region: CASPGTGGAGYTF. CDR3 in DNA: TGTGCCAGCCCCGGGACAGGGGGCGCTGGCTACACCTTC. This rearrangement joins TRBV27 to TRBJ1-2; TRBD1 matches at 12 bases. The V gene's germline CDR1 is MNHEY and CDR2 SMNVEV (reference sequence). The CDR3 runs 13 residues. Trimming took 8 bases from V and 7 from J; bases not matched to a gene: 5.

The chain recombines TRBV10-1 with TRBJ2-5; 7 bases are a match to TRBD1. Germline V gives CDR1 WNHNN, CDR2 SYGVQD (reference sequence). This CDR3 has 15 residues. V trimming: 4 bases; J trimming: 2 bases; junction bases outside the gene matches: 7. The CDR3 bases are TGCGCCAGCAGTGCGGACAGGACCGCTCAAGAGACCCAGTACTTC. It encodes CASSADRTAQETQYF.

The J gene is TRBJ2-5, the V gene TRBV19; 7 bases match TRBD1. This CDR3 is 15 amino acids long. Germline lookup yields CDR1 LNHDA and CDR2 SQIVND (reference sequence). V lost 2 bases and J lost 3; bases outside the gene matches: 6. CDR3 DNA: TGTGCCAGTAGTATATCGACAGGGTGGGAAGAGACCCAGTACTTC. Its translation: CASSISTGWEETQYF.

The gene calls are TRBV15 and TRBJ2-5; D possibly corresponds to TRBD1 (5 bases). Trimming removed 0 bases at V and 5 bases at J, with 16 bases between. CDR1 is LNHNV, CDR2 YYDKDF, per germline (reference sequence). The CDR3 extends over 16 amino acids. The CDR3 reads CATSRDRLGAGETQYF. CDR3 in DNA: TGTGCCACCAGCAGAGATCGGTTAGGGGCCGGGGAGACCCAGTACTTC.

V gene TRBV5-4 combines with J gene TRBJ1-5; the D gene is possibly TRBD1 (5 bases). Looked up from germline, CDR1 is SGHNT and CDR2 is YYREEE (reference sequence). Trimming took 2 bases from V and 0 from J, leaving 9 bases between them. This CDR3 has 15 residues. The CDR3 bases are TGTGCCAGCAGCTTCGCAGGGTATAGCAATCAGCCCCAGCATTTT. Protein product: CASSFAGYSNQPQHF.

The V call is TRBV5-6, the J call TRBJ2-3; 7 bases fit TRBD1. V shed 7 bases and J 4 bases; nucleotides not matched to a gene: 12. The CDR3 is made up of 15 amino acids. CDR1 is SGHDT and CDR2 is YYEEEE in the germline V gene. Here the CDR3 reads CASSFGQAIADTQYF. CDR3 coding DNA: TGTGCCAGCTCCTTCGGACAGGCGATTGCAGATACGCAGTATTTT. Full variable domain (rest looked up from reference TRBV5-6 and TRBJ2-3): DAGVTQSPTHLIKTRGQQVTLRCSPKSGHDTVSWYQQALGQGPQFIFQYYEEEERQRGNFPDRFSGHQFPNYSSELNVNALLLGDSALYLCASSFGQAIADTQYFGPGTRLTVL.

V is TRBV9 and J is TRBJ2-7; 7 positions agree with TRBD1. The CDR3 extends over 13 amino acids. Germline V gives CDR1 SGDLS, CDR2 YYNGEE. V was pared by 3 bases and J by 7 bases, with 7 bases of the junction left unmatched. Written as DNA, the CDR3 is TGTGCCAGCAGCGGGAAAGACAGGGAAGAGCAGTACTTC. This translates into CASSGKDREEQYF.

The rearrangement links TRBV28 to TRBJ1-6, with 7 nucleotides matching TRBD1. Trimming cost V 4 bases and J 9 bases; bases outside gene matches: 9. CDR3 length: 15 amino acids. Per germline, CDR1 MDHEN and CDR2 SYDVKM. CDR3 nucleotide sequence: TGTGCCAGCAGTTCCACAGGGGAAATAGGTTCACCCCTCCACTTT. The encoded protein is CASSSTGEIGSPLHF.

The chain combines TRBV15 with TRBJ1-6; D is possibly TRBD1 (6 bases). The CDR3 has 15 amino acids. Per germline, CDR1 LNHNV and CDR2 YYDKDF (reference sequence). V was pared by 0 bases and J by 5 bases, with 8 bases between. CDR3 nucleotides: TGTGCCACCAGCAGAGAACAGGGAAATAATTCACCCCTCCACTTT. This gives the protein CATSREQGNNSPLHF.

This chain links TRBV6-5 with TRBJ2-5; perhaps TRBD2 as D (5 bases). The CDR3 consists of 15 residues. CDR1 and CDR2 (germline): MNHEY, SVGAGI. The V gene lost 7 bases and the J gene lost 2 bases, with 17 bases spanning the gap. CDR3 sequence (DNA): TGTGCCAGCACCCCGACCTCCGGGGATCAAGAGACCCAGTACTTC. Residues: CASTPTSGDQETQYF.

This clone was counted a few times. The genes are TRBV29-1 and TRBJ2-7; possible D gene TRBD2, 6 bases. The CDR3 consists of 13 residues. The V gene lost 5 bases and the J gene lost 5 bases, with 16 bases spanning the gap. Germline V lookup: CDR1 SQVTM, CDR2 ANQGSEA. The CDR3 region has the DNA TGCAGCGTTACGGGGGATCTATTCGACGAGCAGTACTTC. Translating gives CSVTGDLFDEQYF.

This clone was observed a single time. The chain has TRBV27 and TRBJ2-1, with TRBD2 matching 8 bases. After removal of 8 bases from V and 4 bases from J, the junction contained 10 bases not matched to a gene. Per the germline V gene, CDR1 is MNHEY and CDR2 is SMNVEV (reference sequence). The CDR3 totals 15 residues. This CDR3 reads CASCSTGGMYNEQFF. The CDR3 DNA is TGTGCCAGCTGCTCAACGGGGGGGATGTACAATGAGCAGTTCTTC.

This clone was seen just once. The V gene is TRBV9, the J gene TRBJ2-3; D gene ambiguous. V lost 4 bases, J lost 0 bases, and 3 bases lay in between. Germline-derived CDR1 and CDR2 are SGDLS and YYNGEE. The CDR3 has 12 amino acids. CDR3 amino acids: CASSLSTDTQYF. Here the CDR3 DNA reads TGTGCCAGCAGCCTCAGCACAGATACGCAGTATTTT.

This rearrangement joins TRBV27 to TRBJ1-5; TRBD1 is a possible D gene (5 bases). Germline values: CDR1 MNHEY, CDR2 SMNVEV (reference sequence). V was cut by 2 bases and J by 1 base, with 9 bases left in between. The CDR3 covers 15 residues. The CDR3 reads CASSLTAGSNQPQHF. The CDR3, as DNA: TGTGCCAGCAGTTTAACTGCAGGGAGCAATCAGCCCCAGCATTTT.

The J gene is TRBJ1-6, the V gene TRBV19; TRBD1 matches 7 bases. Germline V lookup: CDR1 LNHDA, CDR2 SQIVND (reference sequence). The CDR3 has 15 residues. J lost 6 bases, V lost 0 bases, and 2 bases had no gene match. CDR3 nucleotides: TGTGCCAGTAGTATAGACCAGGGGGGTAATTCACCCCTCCACTTT. Translation: CASSIDQGGNSPLHF. Using reference TRBV19 and TRBJ1-6 for the parts outside the CDR3, the full variable domain is DGGITQSPKYLFRKEGQNVTLSCEQNLNHDAMYWYRQDPGQGLRLIYYSQIVNDFQKGDIAEGYSVSREKKESFPLTVTSAQKNPTAFYLCASSIDQGGNSPLHFGNGTRLTVT.

This chain connects TRBV12-5 to TRBJ1-5, with D possibly being TRBD1 (5 bases). CDR1 and CDR2 from the germline V gene are LGHNT and FRNRAP. The CDR3 covers 15 residues. The germline V and J ends were trimmed by 5 bases and 6 bases, with 17 bases remaining between them. The CDR3 nucleotides are TGTGCTAGTGGTCCCGGGACGGGAGGTCTTCAGCCCCAGCATTTT. It codes for CASGPGTGGLQPQHF. The whole variable domain, remainder taken from reference TRBV12-5 and TRBJ1-5, is DARVTQTPRHKVTEMGQEVTMRCQPILGHNTVFWYRQTMMQGLELLAYFRNRAPLDDSGMPKDRFSAEMPDATLATLKIQPSEPRDSAVYFCASGPGTGGLQPQHFGDGTRLSIL.

The count of this clone is one. This sequence joins TRBV11-2 and TRBJ2-2; TRBD2 might be the D (6 bases). The V and J ends lost 1 base and 6 bases respectively, with 12 bases between them. The V gene's germline CDR1 is SGHAT and CDR2 FQNNGV. The CDR3 is 15 amino acids. CDR3 sequence reads: CASSLVGGLAGELFF. CDR3 sequence (DNA): TGTGCCAGCAGCTTAGTAGGAGGGCTGGCCGGGGAGCTGTTTTTT.

V and J are TRBV7-3 and TRBJ2-3, with D possibly TRBD2 on 5 matching bases. Germline assignment: CDR1 SGHTA and CDR2 FQGTGA. V was shortened by 4 bases and J by 0 bases, with 11 bases between the two germline ends. This CDR3 is 15 amino acids long. The CDR3 protein is CASSSRAVSTDTQYF. The CDR3 DNA reads as TGTGCCAGCAGCTCGCGGGCGGTGAGCACAGATACGCAGTATTTT.

This chain joins TRBV5-8 and TRBJ2-1; TRBD2 agrees at 7 bases. CDR1 is SGHTS, CDR2 YDEGEE, per germline. The CDR3 has 14 amino acids. Trimming cost V 5 bases and J 8 bases; bases outside gene matches: 10. The CDR3 nucleotides are TGTGCCAGCAGAGTCCAGCGGGGATGGCATGAGCAGTTCTTC. Protein sequence: CASRVQRGWHEQFF.